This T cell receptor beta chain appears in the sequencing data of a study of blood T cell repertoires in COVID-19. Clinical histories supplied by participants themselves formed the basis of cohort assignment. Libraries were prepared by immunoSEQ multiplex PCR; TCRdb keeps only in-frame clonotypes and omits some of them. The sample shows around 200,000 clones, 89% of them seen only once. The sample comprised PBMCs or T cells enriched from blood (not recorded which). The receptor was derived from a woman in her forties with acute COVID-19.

CDR3 sequence: CATGHPNYGYTF. CDR3 DNA sequence: TGTGCCACCGGGCATCCTAACTATGGCTACACCTTC. The chain links TRBV24-1 to TRBJ1-2; D is unresolved. Germline V CDR1 and CDR2: KGHDR, SFDVKD. The CDR3 spans 12 residues. Trimming took 9 bases from V and 0 from J, leaving 7 bases between them.